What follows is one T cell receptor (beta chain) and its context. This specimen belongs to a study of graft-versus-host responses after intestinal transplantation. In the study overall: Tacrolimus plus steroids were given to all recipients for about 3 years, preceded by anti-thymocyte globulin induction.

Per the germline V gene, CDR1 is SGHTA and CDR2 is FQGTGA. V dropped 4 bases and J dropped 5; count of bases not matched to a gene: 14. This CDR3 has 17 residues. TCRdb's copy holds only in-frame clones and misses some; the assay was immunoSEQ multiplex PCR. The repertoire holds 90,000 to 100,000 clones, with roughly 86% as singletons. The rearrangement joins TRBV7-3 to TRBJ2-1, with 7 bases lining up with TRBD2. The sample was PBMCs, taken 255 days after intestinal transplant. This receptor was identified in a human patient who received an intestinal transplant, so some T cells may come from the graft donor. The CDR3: CASSSRAFGTIDNEQFF. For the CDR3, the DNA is TGTGCCAGCAGCTCCCGTGCGTTTGGGACTATAGACAATGAGCAGTTCTTC. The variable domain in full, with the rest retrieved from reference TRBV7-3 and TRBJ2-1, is GAGVSQTPSNKVTEKGKYVELRCDPISGHTALYWYRQSLGQGPEFLIYFQGTGAADDSGLPNDRFFAVRPEGSVSTLKIQRTERGDSAVYLCASSSRAFGTIDNEQFFGPGTRLTVL.